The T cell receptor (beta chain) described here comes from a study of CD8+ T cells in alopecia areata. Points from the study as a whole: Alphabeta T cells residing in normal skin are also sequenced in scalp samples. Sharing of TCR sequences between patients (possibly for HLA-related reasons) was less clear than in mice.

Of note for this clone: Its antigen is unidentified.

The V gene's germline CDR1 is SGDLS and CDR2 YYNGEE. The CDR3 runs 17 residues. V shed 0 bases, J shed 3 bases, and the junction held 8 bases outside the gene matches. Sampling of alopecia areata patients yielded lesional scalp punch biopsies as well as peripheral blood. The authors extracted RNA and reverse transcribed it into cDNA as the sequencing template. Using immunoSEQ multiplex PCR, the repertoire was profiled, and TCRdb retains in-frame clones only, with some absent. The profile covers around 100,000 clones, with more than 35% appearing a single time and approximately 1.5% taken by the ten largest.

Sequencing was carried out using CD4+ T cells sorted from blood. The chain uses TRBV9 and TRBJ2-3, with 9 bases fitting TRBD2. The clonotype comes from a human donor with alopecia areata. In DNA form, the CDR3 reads TGTGCCAGCAGCGTAGGATCTAGCGGGGTGCCTACAGATACGCAGTATTTT. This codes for CASSVGSSGVPTDTQYF.